This T cell receptor (beta chain) was sequenced in a study of CD8+CD57+ T cells in acquired aplastic anemia. Study-level results: Patients showed no significant difference from controls in CD8+ Simpson's diversity. The number of CD8+ CDR3 sequences shared by patients and controls was twenty-nine.

The CDR3 has 13 residues. From germline, CDR1 is SGHVS and CDR2 FQNEAQ. Note on this clonotype: Its antigen is as yet unknown. One end of the junction varies from germline; a read error may be responsible.

All sequencing subjects had displayed CD8+CD57+ cell expansion on flow cytometry. None of the patients had been given any therapy when their blood was sampled. The use of genomic DNA as template underpinned the TCR beta VDJ and CDR3 profiling. TCRdb ran MiXCR on the reads and lists one entry per CDR3 protein. The sample comprises about 180,000 distinct CDR3 sequences, 48% of which are singletons, and 1.8% rests with the top ten. Sequencing was carried out using sorted CD4+, CD8+, or CD8+CD57+ T cells (not recorded which) from PBMCs. This TCR derives from a human donor with aplastic anemia. The rearrangement joins TRBV7-8 to TRBJ2-5; TRBD2 is a possible D gene (6 bases). CDR3 sequence: CASSFSRRDPQNF. DNA for the CDR3: TGTGCCAGCAGCTTCTCAAGGAGGGACCCGCAAAACTTC. Based on the CDR3 plus reference TRBV7-8 and TRBJ2-5, the full variable domain is GAGVSQSPRYKVAKRGQDVALRCDPISGHVSLFWYQQALGQGPEFLTYFQNEAQLDKSGLPSDRFFAERPEGSVSTLKIQRTQQEDSAVYLCASSFSRRDPQNFGPGTRLLVL.